Each of the 12 T cell receptor beta chains below was sequenced from the same sample in a study of blood T cell repertoires in COVID-19 (dated by TCRdb to about 2020). Receptors were amplified or captured by the immunoSEQ multiplex PCR assay. TCRdb took this table from immuneACCESS and kept in-frame rearrangements with V and J called. Such tables lack part of the clones; where checked against another copy, unresolved V genes explain under half of the gap, and the rest is unexplained. The sample data list 300,000 to 350,000 clones, and over 75% of these were observed just once. Around 5% of the sample rests with the top ten. The specimen sequenced was PBMCs or T cells enriched from blood (not recorded which). These receptors came from a man aged 25-45 years who had recovered from COVID-19.

The chain links TRBV27 to TRBJ2-1; D ambiguous. CDR1 and CDR2 from the germline V gene are MNHEY and SMNVEV (reference sequence). CDR3 length: 13 amino acids. Trimming pared 3 bases from V and 9 bases from J, leaving 12 bases between. The chain's CDR3 is CASSFVQSGEQFF. CDR3 coding DNA: TGTGCCAGCAGTTTTGTCCAGTCAGGTGAGCAGTTCTTC.

This clone appeared a few times. V usage is TRBV19 and J usage is TRBJ2-2; 7 nucleotides line up with TRBD2. The CDR3 spans 15 residues. Germline trimming cut 3 bases from V and 4 bases from J; bases unmatched to any gene: 5. CDR1 LNHDA and CDR2 SQIVND come from the germline V gene (reference sequence). The CDR3 bases are TGTGCCAGTAGTATTTGGGAGGGGACCACCGGGGAGCTGTTTTTT. Its translation: CASSIWEGTTGELFF.

The CDR3 reads CASSPGGRTEAFF. The CDR3 DNA reads TGTGCCAGCAGCCCGGGAGGTCGGACTGAAGCTTTCTTT. V is TRBV9 and J is TRBJ1-1; no clear D. CDR3 length equals 13 residues. V gave up 4 bases and J gave up 5 bases, with 12 bases separating them. Germline assignment: CDR1 SGDLS and CDR2 YYNGEE. The entire variable domain, with the rest obtained from reference TRBV9 and TRBJ1-1, is as follows: DSGVTQTPKHLITATGQRVTLRCSPRSGDLSVYWYQQSLDQGLQFLIQYYNGEERAKGNILERFSAQQFPDLHSELNLSSLELGDSALYFCASSPGGRTEAFFGQGTRLTVV.

This chain connects TRBV28 to TRBJ2-7; no reliable D call. The CDR3 is 14 amino acids. CDR1 and CDR2 (germline): MDHEN, SYDVKM. Trimming removed 1 base at V and 0 bases at J, with 7 bases between. The CDR3 region is CASSLLQDSYEQYF. The DNA of the CDR3 is TGTGCCAGCAGTTTATTGCAGGACTCCTACGAGCAGTACTTC.

In DNA, the CDR3 is TGTGCCAGCAGTCCCCCCGGCGGACAGGGGAAGACCCAGTACTTC. Its protein product is CASSPPGGQGKTQYF. The chain links TRBV6-5 to TRBJ2-5; 9 bases match TRBD1. CDR1 and CDR2 from the germline V gene are MNHEY and SVGAGI. The V gene end was trimmed by 5 bases and the J gene end by 6 bases; junction bases not matched to a gene: 10. The CDR3 is 15 residues long.

The chain couples TRBV15 to TRBJ1-1; 9 positions agree with TRBD1. In germline, CDR1 is LNHNV, CDR2 YYDKDF (reference sequence). The ends lost 2 bases at V and 6 bases at J; junction bases unmatched: 1. This CDR3 region has 13 residues. CDR3 region: CATSRTGGAEAFF. The CDR3 coding sequence is TGTGCCACCAGCAGAACAGGGGGCGCTGAAGCTTTCTTT.

This chain connects TRBV18 to TRBJ2-1, with D maybe TRBD1 (5 bases). Germline V gene sequence: CDR1 KGHSH, CDR2 LQKENI. CDR3 length: 15 residues. The germline V and J ends were trimmed by 0 bases and 10 bases, with 16 bases remaining between them. The CDR3 reads CASSPPGPGLLEQFF. The CDR3 nucleotides read TGTGCCAGCTCACCACCGGGGCCAGGGCTCTTGGAGCAGTTCTTC.

The CDR3: CASSYSGGLEQYF. The CDR3, as DNA: TGTGCCAGCAGTTACTCCGGGGGGCTCGAGCAGTACTTC. The chain recombines TRBV6-5 with TRBJ2-7, with D perhaps TRBD2 (7 bases). This CDR3 has 13 amino acids. V lost 0 bases, J lost 6 bases, and 9 bases lay in between. Germline CDR1 MNHEY, CDR2 SVGAGI.

V is TRBV4-2 and J is TRBJ2-3; a possible D gene is TRBD1 (6 bases). Trimming pared 2 bases from V and 6 bases from J, leaving 9 bases between. The germline V gene has CDR1 LGHNA and CDR2 YNFKEQ. There are 13 residues in the CDR3. CDR3 region: CASSQNRVDTQYF. In DNA form, the CDR3 reads TGTGCCAGCAGCCAAAACAGGGTGGATACGCAGTATTTT.

The chain has TRBV10-2 and TRBJ2-3; 15 nucleotides agree with TRBD2. The trim removed 4 bases at V and 0 bases at J, leaving 8 bases unmatched. Per germline, CDR1 WSHSY and CDR2 SAAADI. The CDR3 contains 19 residues. CDR3 in DNA: TGCGCCAGCAGTGTATCGGGACTAGCGGGGGGAACCAGCACAGATACGCAGTATTTT. Its protein product is CASSVSGLAGGTSTDTQYF.

The table lists this clone with a few counts. V and J are TRBV30 and TRBJ1-5; D is uncertain. V was cut by 0 bases and J by 0 bases, with 3 bases left in between. This CDR3 is built from 13 residues. Germline V gene data show CDR1 as GTSNPN and CDR2 as SVGIG (reference sequence). The CDR3 loop reads CAWSVSSNQPQHF. The CDR3 DNA is TGTGCCTGGAGTGTCAGTAGCAATCAGCCCCAGCATTTT.

V and J are TRBV28 and TRBJ1-2; D gene unclear. Trimming cost V 1 base and J 4 bases, with 7 bases left between them. There are 13 residues in the CDR3. CDR1 is MDHEN, CDR2 SYDVKM, per germline. CDR3 sequence (DNA): TGTGCCAGCAGTTTATTAGTAATCTATGGCTACACCTTC. Translation: CASSLLVIYGYTF.